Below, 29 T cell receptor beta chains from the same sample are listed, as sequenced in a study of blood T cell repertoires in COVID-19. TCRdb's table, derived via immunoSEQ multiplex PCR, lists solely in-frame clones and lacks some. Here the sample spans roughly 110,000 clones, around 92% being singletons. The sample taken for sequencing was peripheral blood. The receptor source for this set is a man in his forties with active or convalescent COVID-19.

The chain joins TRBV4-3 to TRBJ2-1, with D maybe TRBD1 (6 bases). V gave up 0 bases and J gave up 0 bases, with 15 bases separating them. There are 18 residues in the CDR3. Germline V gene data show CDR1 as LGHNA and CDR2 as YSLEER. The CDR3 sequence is CASSQDGGSGSSYNEQFF. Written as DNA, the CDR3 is TGCGCCAGCAGCCAAGATGGGGGCAGTGGGAGCTCCTACAATGAGCAGTTCTTC.

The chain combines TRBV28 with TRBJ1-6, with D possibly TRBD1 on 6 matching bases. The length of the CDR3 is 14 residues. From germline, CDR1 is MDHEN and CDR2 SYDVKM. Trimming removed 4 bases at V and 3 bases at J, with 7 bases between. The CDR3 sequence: CASSSGDYNSPLHF. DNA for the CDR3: TGTGCCAGCAGTTCAGGGGACTATAATTCACCCCTCCACTTT.

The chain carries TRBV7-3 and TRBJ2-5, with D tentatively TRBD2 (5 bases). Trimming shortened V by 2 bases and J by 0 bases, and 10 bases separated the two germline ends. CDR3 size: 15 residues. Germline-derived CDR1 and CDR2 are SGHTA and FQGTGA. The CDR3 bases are TGTGCCAGCAGCTTACGGAGCGGCCACCAAGAGACCCAGTACTTC. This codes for CASSLRSGHQETQYF.

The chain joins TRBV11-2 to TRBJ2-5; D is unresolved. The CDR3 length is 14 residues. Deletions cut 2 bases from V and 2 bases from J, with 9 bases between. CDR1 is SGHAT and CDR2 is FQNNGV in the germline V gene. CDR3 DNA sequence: TGTGCCAGCAGCTTATCCATGGCACAAGAGACCCAGTACTTC. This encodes CASSLSMAQETQYF.

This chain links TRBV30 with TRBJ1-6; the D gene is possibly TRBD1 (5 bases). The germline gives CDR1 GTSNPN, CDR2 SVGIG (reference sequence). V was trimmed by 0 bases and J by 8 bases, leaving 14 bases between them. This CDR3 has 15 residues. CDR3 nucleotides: TGTGCCTGGAGTGTAGGGTCAGGGAGGGATTCACCCCTCCACTTT. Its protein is CAWSVGSGRDSPLHF.

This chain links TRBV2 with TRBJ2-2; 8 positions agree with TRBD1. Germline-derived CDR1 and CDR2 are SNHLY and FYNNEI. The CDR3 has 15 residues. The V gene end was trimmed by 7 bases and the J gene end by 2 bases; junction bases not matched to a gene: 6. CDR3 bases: TGTGCCAGCACCGGACAGGGAGTAAACACCGGGGAGCTGTTTTTT. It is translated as CASTGQGVNTGELFF.

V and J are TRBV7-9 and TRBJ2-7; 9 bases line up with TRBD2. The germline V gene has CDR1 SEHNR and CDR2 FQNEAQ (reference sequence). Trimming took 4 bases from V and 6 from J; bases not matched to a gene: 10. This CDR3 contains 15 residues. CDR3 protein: CASSSTGTSIAEQYF. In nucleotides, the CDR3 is TGTGCCAGCAGCTCTACCGGGACTAGCATCGCCGAGCAGTACTTC.

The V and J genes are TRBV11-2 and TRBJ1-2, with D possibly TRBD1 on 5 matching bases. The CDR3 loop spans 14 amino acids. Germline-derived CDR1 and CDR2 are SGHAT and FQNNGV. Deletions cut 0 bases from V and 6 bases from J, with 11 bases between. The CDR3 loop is CASSLDRQGHGYTF. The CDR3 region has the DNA TGTGCCAGCAGCTTAGATCGCCAGGGCCATGGCTACACCTTC.

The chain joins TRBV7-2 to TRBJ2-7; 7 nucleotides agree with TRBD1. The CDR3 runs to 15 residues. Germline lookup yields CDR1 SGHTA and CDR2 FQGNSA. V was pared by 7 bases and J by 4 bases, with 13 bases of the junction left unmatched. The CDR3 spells CASKLRGQKAYEQYF. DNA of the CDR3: TGTGCCAGCAAGTTGAGGGGACAGAAAGCTTACGAGCAGTACTTC. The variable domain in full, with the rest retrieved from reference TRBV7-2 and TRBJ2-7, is GAGVSQSPSNKVTEKGKDVELRCDPISGHTALYWYRQSLGQGLEFLIYFQGNSAPDKSGLPSDRFSAERTGGSVSTLTIQRTQQEDSAVYLCASKLRGQKAYEQYFGPGTRLTVT.

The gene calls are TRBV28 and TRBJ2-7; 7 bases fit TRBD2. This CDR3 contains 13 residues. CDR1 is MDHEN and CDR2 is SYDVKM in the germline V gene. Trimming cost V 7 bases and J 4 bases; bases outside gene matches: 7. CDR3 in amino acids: CASNPGLIYEQYF. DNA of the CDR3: TGTGCCAGCAATCCGGGACTAATATACGAGCAGTACTTC.

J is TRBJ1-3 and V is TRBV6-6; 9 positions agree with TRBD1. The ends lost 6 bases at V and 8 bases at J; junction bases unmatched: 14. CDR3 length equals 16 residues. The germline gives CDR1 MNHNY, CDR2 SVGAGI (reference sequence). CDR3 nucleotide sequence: TGTGCCAGCAGCCCAAGCCCGGGACAGGGAGGGTACACCATATATTTT. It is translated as CASSPSPGQGGYTIYF.

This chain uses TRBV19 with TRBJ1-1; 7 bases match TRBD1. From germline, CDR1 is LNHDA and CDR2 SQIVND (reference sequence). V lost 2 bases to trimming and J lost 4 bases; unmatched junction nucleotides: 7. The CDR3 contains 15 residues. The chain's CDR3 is CASSISLRGSTEAFF. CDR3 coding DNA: TGTGCCAGTAGTATAAGCCTCAGGGGGAGCACTGAAGCTTTCTTT.

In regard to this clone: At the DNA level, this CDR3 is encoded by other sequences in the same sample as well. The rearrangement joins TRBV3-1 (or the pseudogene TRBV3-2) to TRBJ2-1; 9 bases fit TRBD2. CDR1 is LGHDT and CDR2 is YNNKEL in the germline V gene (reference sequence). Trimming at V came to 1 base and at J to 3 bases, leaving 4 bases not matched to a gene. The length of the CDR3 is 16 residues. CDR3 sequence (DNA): TGTGCCAGCAGCCAAGGACTGACTAGCGGCTACAATGAGCAGTTCTTC. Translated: CASSQGLTSGYNEQFF.

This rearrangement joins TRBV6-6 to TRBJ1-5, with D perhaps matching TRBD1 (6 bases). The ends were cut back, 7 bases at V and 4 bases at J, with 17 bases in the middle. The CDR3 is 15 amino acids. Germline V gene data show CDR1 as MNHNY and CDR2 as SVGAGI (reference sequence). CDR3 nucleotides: TGTGCCAGCACCCCGGCGCCAGGGGTAAATCAGCCCCAGCATTTT. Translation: CASTPAPGVNQPQHF.

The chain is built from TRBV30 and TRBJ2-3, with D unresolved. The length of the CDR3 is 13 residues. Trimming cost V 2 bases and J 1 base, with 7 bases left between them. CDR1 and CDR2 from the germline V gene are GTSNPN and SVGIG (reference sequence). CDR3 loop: CAWSPQGTDTQYF. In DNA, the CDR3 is TGTGCCTGGAGTCCCCAGGGCACAGATACGCAGTATTTT.

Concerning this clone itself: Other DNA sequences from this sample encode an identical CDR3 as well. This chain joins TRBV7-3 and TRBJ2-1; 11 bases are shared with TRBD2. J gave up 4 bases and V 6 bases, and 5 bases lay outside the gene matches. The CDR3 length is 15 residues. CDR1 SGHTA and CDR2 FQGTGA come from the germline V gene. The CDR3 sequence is CASSLAGGPYNEQFF. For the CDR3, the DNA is TGTGCCAGCAGTCTAGCGGGAGGCCCGTACAATGAGCAGTTCTTC.

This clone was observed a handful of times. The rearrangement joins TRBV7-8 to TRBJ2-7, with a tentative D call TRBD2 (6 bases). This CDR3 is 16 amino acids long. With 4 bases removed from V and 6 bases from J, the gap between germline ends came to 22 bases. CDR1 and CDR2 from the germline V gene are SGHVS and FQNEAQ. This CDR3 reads CASSSENREISGEQYF. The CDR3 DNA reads TGTGCCAGCAGCTCAGAAAACCGGGAGATCTCGGGCGAGCAGTACTTC. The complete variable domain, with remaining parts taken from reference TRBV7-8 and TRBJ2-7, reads GAGVSQSPRYKVAKRGQDVALRCDPISGHVSLFWYQQALGQGPEFLTYFQNEAQLDKSGLPSDRFFAERPEGSVSTLKIQRTQQEDSAVYLCASSSENREISGEQYFGPGTRLTVT.

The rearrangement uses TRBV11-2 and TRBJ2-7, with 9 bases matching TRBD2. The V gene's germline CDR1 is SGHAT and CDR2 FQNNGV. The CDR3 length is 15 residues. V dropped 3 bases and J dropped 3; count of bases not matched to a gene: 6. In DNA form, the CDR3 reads TGTGCCAGCAGCTTCGCGGGGGGGGCCAACTACGAGCAGTACTTC. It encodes CASSFAGGANYEQYF.

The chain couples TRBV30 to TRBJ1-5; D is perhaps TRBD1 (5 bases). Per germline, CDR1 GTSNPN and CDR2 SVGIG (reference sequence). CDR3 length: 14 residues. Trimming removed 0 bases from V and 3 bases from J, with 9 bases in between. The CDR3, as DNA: TGTGCCTGGAGTGTCGGAGGGGTCAATCAGCCCCAGCATTTT. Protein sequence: CAWSVGGVNQPQHF.

CDR3 protein: CASSFRYTEAFF. CDR3 nucleotides: TGTGCCAGCAGTTTCAGATACACTGAAGCTTTCTTT. The gene calls are TRBV28 and TRBJ1-1, with D uncertain. The CDR3 spans 12 residues. Trimming cost V 3 bases and J 3 bases, with 5 bases left between them. Germline CDR1 and CDR2: MDHEN and SYDVKM.

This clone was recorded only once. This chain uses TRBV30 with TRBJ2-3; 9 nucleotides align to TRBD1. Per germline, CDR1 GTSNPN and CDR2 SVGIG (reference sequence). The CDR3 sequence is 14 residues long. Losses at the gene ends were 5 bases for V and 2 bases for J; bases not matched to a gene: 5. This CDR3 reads CAWGTGTFTDTQYF. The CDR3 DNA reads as TGTGCCTGGGGGACAGGGACCTTCACAGATACGCAGTATTTT.

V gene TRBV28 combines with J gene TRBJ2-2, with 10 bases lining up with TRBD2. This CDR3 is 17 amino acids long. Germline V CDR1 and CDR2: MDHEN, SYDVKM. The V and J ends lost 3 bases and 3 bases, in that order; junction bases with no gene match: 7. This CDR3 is CASSFLLAGSDTGELFF. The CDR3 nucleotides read TGTGCCAGCAGTTTCCTACTAGCGGGGTCGGACACCGGGGAGCTGTTTTTT.

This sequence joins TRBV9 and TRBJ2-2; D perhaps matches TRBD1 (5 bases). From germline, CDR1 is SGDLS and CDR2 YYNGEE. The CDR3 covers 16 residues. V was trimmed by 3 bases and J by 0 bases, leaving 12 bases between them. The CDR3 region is CASSARQNANTGELFF. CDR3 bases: TGTGCCAGCAGCGCCCGACAGAACGCGAACACCGGGGAGCTGTTTTTT.

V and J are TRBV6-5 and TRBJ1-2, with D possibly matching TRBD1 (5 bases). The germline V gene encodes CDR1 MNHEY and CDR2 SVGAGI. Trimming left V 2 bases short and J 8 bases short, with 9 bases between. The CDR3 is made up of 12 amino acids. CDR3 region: CASSYKGLGYTF. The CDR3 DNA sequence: TGTGCCAGCAGTTACAAGGGACTAGGCTACACCTTC.

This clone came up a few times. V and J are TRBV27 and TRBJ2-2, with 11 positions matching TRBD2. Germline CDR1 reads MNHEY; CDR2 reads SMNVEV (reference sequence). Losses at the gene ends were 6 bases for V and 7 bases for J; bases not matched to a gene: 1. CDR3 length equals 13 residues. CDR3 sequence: CASRLAGVGELFF. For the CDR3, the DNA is TGTGCCAGCAGACTAGCGGGAGTCGGGGAGCTGTTTTTT.

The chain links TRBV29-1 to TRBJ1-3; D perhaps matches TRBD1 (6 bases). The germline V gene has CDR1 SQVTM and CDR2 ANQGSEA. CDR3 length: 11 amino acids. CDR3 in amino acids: CLYRAGNTIYF. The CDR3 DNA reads TGCCTTTACAGGGCTGGAAACACCATATATTTT. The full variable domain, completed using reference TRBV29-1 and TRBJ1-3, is SAVISQKPSRDICQRGTSLTIQCQVDSQVTMMFWYRQQPGQSLTLIATANQGSEATYESGFVIDKFPISRPNLTFSTLTVSNMSPEDSSIYLCLYRAGNTIYFGEGSWLTVV.

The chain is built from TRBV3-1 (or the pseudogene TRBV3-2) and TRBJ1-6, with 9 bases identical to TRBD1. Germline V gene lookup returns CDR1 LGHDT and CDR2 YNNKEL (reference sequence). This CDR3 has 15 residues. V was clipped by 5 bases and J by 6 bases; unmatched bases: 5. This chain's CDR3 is CASSTRDRANSPLHF. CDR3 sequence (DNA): TGTGCCAGCAGCACCCGGGACAGGGCTAATTCACCCCTCCACTTT.

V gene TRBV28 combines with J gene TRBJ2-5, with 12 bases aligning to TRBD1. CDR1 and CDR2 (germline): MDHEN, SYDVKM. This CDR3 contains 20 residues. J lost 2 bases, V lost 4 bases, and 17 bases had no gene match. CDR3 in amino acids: CASSSNPGTGGRTPQETQYF. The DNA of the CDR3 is TGTGCCAGCAGTTCAAACCCCGGGACAGGGGGCCGTACGCCTCAAGAGACCCAGTACTTC.

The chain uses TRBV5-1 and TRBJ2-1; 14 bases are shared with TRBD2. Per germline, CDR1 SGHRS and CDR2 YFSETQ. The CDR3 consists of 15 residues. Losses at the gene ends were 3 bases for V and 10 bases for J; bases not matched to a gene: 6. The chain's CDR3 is CASSSGLAGAGEQFF. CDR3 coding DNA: TGCGCCAGCAGCTCGGGACTAGCGGGGGCCGGGGAGCAGTTCTTC.